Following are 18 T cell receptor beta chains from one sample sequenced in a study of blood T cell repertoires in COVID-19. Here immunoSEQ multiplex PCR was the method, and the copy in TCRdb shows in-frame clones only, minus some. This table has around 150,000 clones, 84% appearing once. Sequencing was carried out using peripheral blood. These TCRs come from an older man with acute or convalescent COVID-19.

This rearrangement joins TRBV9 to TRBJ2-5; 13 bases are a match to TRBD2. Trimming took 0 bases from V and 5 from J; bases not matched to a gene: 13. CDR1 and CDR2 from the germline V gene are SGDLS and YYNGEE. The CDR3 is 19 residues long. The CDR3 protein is CASSVGTSGSWQVGETQYF. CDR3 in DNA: TGTGCCAGCAGCGTAGGGACTAGCGGGAGCTGGCAAGTAGGGGAGACCCAGTACTTC.

CDR3 bases: TGTGCCAGCAGCCCGGCCGGGGTGGGTGTTGGGAATGAGCAGTTCTTC. Translated, it gives CASSPAGVGVGNEQFF. The V gene is TRBV5-4, the J gene TRBJ2-1; D is possibly TRBD2 (5 bases). CDR3 length: 16 residues. Germline V gene sequence: CDR1 SGHNT, CDR2 YYREEE (reference sequence). V was shortened by 4 bases and J by 7 bases, with 21 bases between the two germline ends.

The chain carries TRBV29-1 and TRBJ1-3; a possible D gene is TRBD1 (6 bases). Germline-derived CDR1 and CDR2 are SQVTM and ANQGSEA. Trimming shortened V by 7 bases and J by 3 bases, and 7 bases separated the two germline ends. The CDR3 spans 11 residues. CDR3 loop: CSAGVGNTIYF. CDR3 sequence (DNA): TGCAGCGCAGGGGTTGGAAACACCATATATTTT.

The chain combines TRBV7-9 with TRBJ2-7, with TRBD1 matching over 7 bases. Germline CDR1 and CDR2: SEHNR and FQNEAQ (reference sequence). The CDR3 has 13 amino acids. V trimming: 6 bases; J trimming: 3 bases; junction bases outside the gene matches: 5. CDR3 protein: CASSQGVFYEQYF. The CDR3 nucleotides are TGTGCCAGCAGTCAGGGGGTTTTCTACGAGCAGTACTTC. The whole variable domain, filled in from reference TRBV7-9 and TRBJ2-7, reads DTGVSQNPRHKITKRGQNVTFRCDPISEHNRLYWYRQTLGQGPEFLTYFQNEAQLEKSRLLSDRFSAERPKGSFSTLEIQRTEQGDSAMYLCASSQGVFYEQYFGPGTRLTVT.

The CDR3 here is CASSYDSDRQAFF. The CDR3, as DNA: TGTGCCAGCAGTTACGATTCTGACAGACAAGCTTTCTTT. The chain carries TRBV6-6 and TRBJ1-1; tentative D call: TRBD1 (5 bases). In germline, CDR1 is MNHNY, CDR2 SVGAGI (reference sequence). The CDR3 runs 13 residues. The V and J ends lost 2 bases and 9 bases respectively, with 13 bases between them.

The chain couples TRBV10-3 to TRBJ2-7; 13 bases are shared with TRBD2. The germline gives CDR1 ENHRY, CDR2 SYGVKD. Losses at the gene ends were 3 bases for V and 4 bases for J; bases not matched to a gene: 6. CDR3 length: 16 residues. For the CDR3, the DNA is TGTGCCATCAGTGACCATACTAGCGGGGGGGCATACGAGCAGTACTTC. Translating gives CAISDHTSGGAYEQYF.

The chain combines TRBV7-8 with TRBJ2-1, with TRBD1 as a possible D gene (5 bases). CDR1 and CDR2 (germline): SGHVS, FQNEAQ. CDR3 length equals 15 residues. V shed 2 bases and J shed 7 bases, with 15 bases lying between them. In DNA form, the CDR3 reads TGTGCCAGCAGCTTAATACTCCAGGGTGGAAATGAGCAGTTCTTC. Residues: CASSLILQGGNEQFF.

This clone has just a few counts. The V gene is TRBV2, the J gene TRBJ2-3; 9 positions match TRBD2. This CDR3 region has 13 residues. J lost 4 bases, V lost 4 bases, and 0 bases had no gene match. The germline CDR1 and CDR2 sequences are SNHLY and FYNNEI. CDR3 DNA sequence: TGTGCCAGCAGTGGACTAGCGGCAGATACGCAGTATTTT. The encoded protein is CASSGLAADTQYF. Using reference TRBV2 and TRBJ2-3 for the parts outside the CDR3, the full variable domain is EPEVTQTPSHQVTQMGQEVILRCVPISNHLYFYWYRQILGQKVEFLVSFYNNEISEKSEIFDDQFSVERPDGSNFTLKIRSTKLEDSAMYFCASSGLAADTQYFGPGTRLTVL.

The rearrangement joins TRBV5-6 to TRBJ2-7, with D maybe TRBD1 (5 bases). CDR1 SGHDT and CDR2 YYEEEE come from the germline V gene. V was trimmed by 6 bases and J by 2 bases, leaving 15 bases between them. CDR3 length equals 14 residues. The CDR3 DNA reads TGTGCCAGCACCTTAGACATGACAGCCTACGAGCAGTACTTC. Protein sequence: CASTLDMTAYEQYF.

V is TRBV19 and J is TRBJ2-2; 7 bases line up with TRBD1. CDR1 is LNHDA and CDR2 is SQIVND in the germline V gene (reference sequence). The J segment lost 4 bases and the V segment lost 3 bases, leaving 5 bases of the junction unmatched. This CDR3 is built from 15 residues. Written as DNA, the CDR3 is TGTGCCAGTAGTATTCAGGGGGTCCCCACCGGGGAGCTGTTTTTT. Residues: CASSIQGVPTGELFF.

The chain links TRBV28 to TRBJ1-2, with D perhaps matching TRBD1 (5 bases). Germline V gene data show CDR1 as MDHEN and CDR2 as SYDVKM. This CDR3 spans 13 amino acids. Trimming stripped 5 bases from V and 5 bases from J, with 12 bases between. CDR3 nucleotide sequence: TGTGCCAGCAGTCTACAGGTACCGTATGGCTACACCTTC. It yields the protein CASSLQVPYGYTF.

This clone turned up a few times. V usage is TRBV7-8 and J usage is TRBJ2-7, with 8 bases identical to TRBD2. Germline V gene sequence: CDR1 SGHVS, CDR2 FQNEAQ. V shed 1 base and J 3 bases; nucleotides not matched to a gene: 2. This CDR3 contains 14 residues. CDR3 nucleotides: TGTGCCAGCAGCTTAGTAAGCGGGGGCTACGAGCAGTACTTC. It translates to CASSLVSGGYEQYF.

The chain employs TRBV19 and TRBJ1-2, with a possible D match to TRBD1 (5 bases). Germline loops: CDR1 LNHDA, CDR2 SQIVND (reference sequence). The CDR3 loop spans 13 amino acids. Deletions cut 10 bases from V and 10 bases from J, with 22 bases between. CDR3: CATRGEGTFVYTF. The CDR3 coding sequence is TGTGCCACCAGAGGCGAGGGGACTTTTGTCTACACCTTC. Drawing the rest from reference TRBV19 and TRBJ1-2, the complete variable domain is DGGITQSPKYLFRKEGQNVTLSCEQNLNHDAMYWYRQDPGQGLRLIYYSQIVNDFQKGDIAEGYSVSREKKESFPLTVTSAQKNPTAFYLCATRGEGTFVYTFGSGTRLTVV.

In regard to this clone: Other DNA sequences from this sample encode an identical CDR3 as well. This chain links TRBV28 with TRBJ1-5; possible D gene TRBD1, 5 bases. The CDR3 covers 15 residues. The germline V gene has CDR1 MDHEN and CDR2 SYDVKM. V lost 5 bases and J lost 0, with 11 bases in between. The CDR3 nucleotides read TGTGCCAGCAGTCTCTGGGGGGGTAGCAATCAGCCCCAGCATTTT. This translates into CASSLWGGSNQPQHF.

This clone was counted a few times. CDR3 DNA sequence: TGTGCCAGCAGTTACACCACGGGGGGGGATCAGCCCCAGCATTTT. This encodes CASSYTTGGDQPQHF. The chain combines TRBV6-5 with TRBJ1-5; D might be TRBD1 (5 bases). Looked up from germline, CDR1 is MNHEY and CDR2 is SVGAGI. Trimming took 2 bases from V and 5 from J, leaving 13 bases between them. This CDR3 has 15 residues.

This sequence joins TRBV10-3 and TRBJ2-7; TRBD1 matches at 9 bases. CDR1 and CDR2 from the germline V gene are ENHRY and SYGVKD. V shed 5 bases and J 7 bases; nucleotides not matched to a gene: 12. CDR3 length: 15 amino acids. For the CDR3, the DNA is TGTGCCATCAGTAATACACAGGGGGCGACGCGGGAGCAGTACTTC. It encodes CAISNTQGATREQYF.

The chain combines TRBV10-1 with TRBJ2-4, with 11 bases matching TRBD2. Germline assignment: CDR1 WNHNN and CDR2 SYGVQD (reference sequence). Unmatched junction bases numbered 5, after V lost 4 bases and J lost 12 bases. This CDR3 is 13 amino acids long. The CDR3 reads CASSGASGRPQYF. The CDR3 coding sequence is TGCGCCAGCAGTGGCGCTAGCGGGAGGCCTCAGTACTTC.

The CDR3 nucleotides read TGTGCCAGCAGTCTGTCGACAGGACCAGCTTTCTTT. Amino acid sequence: CASSLSTGPAFF. The chain carries TRBV28 and TRBJ1-1, with a possible D match to TRBD1 (6 bases). With 5 bases removed from V and 10 bases from J, the gap between germline ends came to 14 bases. From germline, CDR1 is MDHEN and CDR2 SYDVKM. The CDR3 consists of 12 residues.